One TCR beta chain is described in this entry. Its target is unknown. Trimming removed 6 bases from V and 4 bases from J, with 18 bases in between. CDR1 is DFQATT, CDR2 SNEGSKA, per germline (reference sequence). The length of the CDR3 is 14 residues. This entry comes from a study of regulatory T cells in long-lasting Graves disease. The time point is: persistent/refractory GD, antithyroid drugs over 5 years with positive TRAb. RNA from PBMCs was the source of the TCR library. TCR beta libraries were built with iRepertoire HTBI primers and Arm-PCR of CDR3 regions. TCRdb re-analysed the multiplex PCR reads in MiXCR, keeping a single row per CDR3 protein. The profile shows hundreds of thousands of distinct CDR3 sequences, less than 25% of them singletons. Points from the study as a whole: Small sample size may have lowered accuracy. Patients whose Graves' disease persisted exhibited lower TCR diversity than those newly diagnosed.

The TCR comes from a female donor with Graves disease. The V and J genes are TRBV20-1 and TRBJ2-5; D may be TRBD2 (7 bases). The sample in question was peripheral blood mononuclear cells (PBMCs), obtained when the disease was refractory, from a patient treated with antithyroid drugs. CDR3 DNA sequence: TGCAGTGCCCCCCGTTCGGGGGGCTCAGAGACCCAGTACTTC. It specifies CSAPRSGGSETQYF.